This T cell receptor (beta chain) was captured by sequencing in a study of CD8+ T cells in alopecia areata. Study-wide findings and caveats: In lesional scalp, particularly from alopecia totalis/universalis, clonality was higher than in normal scalp. Throughout tofacitinib, many expanded lesional clones continued to persist in scalp and blood. TCR sharing across patients was less clear than in mice, possibly HLA-related.

To note about this clone: What it binds is unknown.

RNA, once extracted, was reverse transcribed into cDNA for use as the sequencing template. Data came from immunoSEQ multiplex PCR; TCRdb stores just in-frame clones and leaves some out. Of about 140,000 clones listed, 86% are singletons. The CDR3 totals 13 residues. V was pared by 0 bases and J by 4 bases, with 6 bases between. Germline CDR1 and CDR2: SGHNT and YYREEE (reference sequence). The treatment here: oral pan-JAK inhibitor, 5-10 mg twice daily. The source material was CD8+ T cells sorted from blood, sampled at week 4, from a patient treated with tofacitinib. V usage is TRBV5-4 and J usage is TRBJ2-3, with a possible D match to TRBD1 (5 bases). The clonotype comes from a human donor with alopecia areata. The CDR3, as DNA: TGTGCCAGCAGCTTGGAAGGGGCAGATACGCAGTATTTT. As protein: CASSLEGADTQYF.